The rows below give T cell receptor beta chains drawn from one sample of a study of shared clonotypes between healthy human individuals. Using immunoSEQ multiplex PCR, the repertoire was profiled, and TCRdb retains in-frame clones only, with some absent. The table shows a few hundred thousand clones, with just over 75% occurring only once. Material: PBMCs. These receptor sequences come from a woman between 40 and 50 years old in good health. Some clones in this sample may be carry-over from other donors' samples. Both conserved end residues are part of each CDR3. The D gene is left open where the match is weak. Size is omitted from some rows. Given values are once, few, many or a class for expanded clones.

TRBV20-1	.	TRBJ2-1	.	TGCAGTGCCAGACAGAATGAGCAGTTCTTC	CSARQNEQFF
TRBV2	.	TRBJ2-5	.	TGTGCCAGCAGTCGGGACACTCAAGAGACCCAGTACTTC	CASSRDTQETQYF
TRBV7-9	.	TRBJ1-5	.	TGTGCCAGCAGCCCTACGGGATACAATCAGCCCCAGCATTTT	CASSPTGYNQPQHF
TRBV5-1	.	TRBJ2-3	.	TGCGCCAGCAGCTTGGAGGTTACGCAGTATTTT	CASSLEVTQYF
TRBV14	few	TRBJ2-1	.	TGTGCCAGCAGCCAAGATCTGGGTAATGAGCAGTTCTTC	CASSQDLGNEQFF
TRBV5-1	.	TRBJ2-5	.	TGCGCCAGCAGCTTGGCACTAGGGAGAGAGACCCAGTACTTC	CASSLALGRETQYF
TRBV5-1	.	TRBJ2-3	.	TGCGCCAGCAGCTTGGGGGGGAGGTACACAGATACGCAGTATTTT	CASSLGGRYTDTQYF
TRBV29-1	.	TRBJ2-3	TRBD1	TGCAGCGTTGAATCCCTAGGACAGGGGGGAACAGATACGCAGTATTTT	CSVESLGQGGTDTQYF
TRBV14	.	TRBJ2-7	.	TGTGCCAGCAGCCAAGATGTATCTTCTCCGGGAGCCAACTACGAGCAGTACTTC	CASSQDVSSPGANYEQYF
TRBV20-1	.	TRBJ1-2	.	TGCAGTGCTATATGGCTCTATGGCTACACCTTC	CSAIWLYGYTF
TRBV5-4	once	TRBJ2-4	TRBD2	TGTGCCAGCAGCGCGACTAGCGGGAGTGGCATTCAGTACTTC	CASSATSGSGIQYF
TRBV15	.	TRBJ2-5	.	TGTGCCACCAGCAGAGACCGCCTCCTGGGCCAAGAGACCCAGTACTTC	CATSRDRLLGQETQYF
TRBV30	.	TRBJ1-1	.	TGTGCCTGGAGTGAACTGGGGGCAGTACGAATGAACACTGAAGCTTTCTTT	CAWSELGAVRMNTEAFF
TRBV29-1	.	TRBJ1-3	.	TGCAGCGTTGGGATCTCTGGAAACACCATATATTTT	CSVGISGNTIYF
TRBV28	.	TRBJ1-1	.	TGTGCCAGCAGGGAGAACACTGAAGCTTTCTTT	CASRENTEAFF
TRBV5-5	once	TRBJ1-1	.	TGTGCCAGCAGCACGGACAGCCAGAACACTGAAGCTTTCTTT	CASSTDSQNTEAFF
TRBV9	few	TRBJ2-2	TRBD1	TGTGCCAGCAGCTTGAGAGGGACAGCTGTTACCGGGGAGCTGTTTTTT	CASSLRGTAVTGELFF
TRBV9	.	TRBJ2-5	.	TGTGCCAGCAGCGTACAGGGCCAAGAGACCCAGTACTTC	CASSVQGQETQYF
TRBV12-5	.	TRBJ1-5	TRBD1	TGTGCTAGTGCTATAACAGGGGGCGCGGGTCAGCCCCAGCATTTT	CASAITGGAGQPQHF
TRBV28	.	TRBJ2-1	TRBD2	TGTGCCAGCAGACCGGGACTAGCGGGATCAGGTGAGCAGTTCTTC	CASRPGLAGSGEQFF
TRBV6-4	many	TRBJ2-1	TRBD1	TGTGCCAGCAGACCGGGACAGGAGTACAATGAGCAGTTCTTC	CASRPGQEYNEQFF
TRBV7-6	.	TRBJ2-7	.	TGTGCCAGCAGCTTAGCGGGGGACCCCAGATACGAGCAGTACTTC	CASSLAGDPRYEQYF
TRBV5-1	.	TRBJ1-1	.	TGCGCCAGCAGCATCGCCTTTGGGTGGGAAGCTTTCTTT	CASSIAFGWEAFF
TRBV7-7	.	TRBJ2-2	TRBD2	TGTGGCATACCAAGGGAGGGATCGGCCGGGGAGCTGTTTTTT	CGIPREGSAGELFF
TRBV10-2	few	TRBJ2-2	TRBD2	TGCGCCAGCACCCCGTTTAGCGGGAGGGCCGACACCGGGGAGCTGTTTTTT	CASTPFSGRADTGELFF
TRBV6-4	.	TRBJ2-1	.	TGTGCCACCTCTCGGTCGGGGATCTACAATGAGCAGTTCTTC	CATSRSGIYNEQFF
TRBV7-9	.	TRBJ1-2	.	TGTGCCAGCAGCCAGCCAGGACAAGCGGCTACCTATGGCTACACCTTC	CASSQPGQAATYGYTF
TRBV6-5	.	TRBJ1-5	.	TGTGCCCGCGAGGGTCAGCCCCAGCATTTT	CAREGQPQHF
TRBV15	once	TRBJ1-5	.	TGTGCCACCAGCAGAGGAGATAGGGGGTCTGGACAGCCCCAGCATTTT	CATSRGDRGSGQPQHF
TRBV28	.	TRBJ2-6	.	TGTGCCAGCAGTTTCATAAGGGCCAACGTCCTGACTTTC	CASSFIRANVLTF
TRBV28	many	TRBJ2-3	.	TGTGCCAGCAGTCGACCCGGCAGGGGAGATACGCAGTATTTT	CASSRPGRGDTQYF
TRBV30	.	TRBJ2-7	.	TGTGCCTGGAGTCGCACCCGGGGGCGCCTGTACGAGCAGTACTTC	CAWSRTRGRLYEQYF
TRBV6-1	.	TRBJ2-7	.	TGTGCCAGCAGTGAAGCGTTCCAACACCTCCCCTACGAGCAGTACTTC	CASSEAFQHLPYEQYF
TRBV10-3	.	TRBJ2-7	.	TGTGCCATCAGTGAGTCAACGAGGGGCCCCGAGCAGTACTTC	CAISESTRGPEQYF
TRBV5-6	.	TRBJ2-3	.	TGTGCCAGCAGCCCATGGGACCGCCGCACAGATACGCAGTATTTT	CASSPWDRRTDTQYF
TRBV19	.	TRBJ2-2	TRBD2	TGTGCCAGTAGTACTGGACTAGCCGGGGAGCTGTTTTTT	CASSTGLAGELFF